This T cell receptor beta chain comes out of a study of T-cell memory formation after mild COVID-19. Turning to the study itself: Clusters were largely donor specific. Study-level points and caveats: Among contracting clones, CD4+ were mainly CM/EM and CD8+ enriched in EMRA. Detection of some responders pre-infection suggested pre-existing cross-reactive memory T cells participated. The study found balanced CD4/CD8 in clones contracting day 15 to 85 and a CD4+ lean in later expanders.

The CDR3 spans 16 residues. The V and J ends lost 0 bases and 3 bases respectively, with 14 bases between them. Germline CDR1 MNHEY, CDR2 SVGEGT. A note on this clonotype: Its cognate antigen is unknown.

Via MiXCR, TCRdb re-called the 5' RACE reads, giving one row per CDR3 protein. The sample records about 350,000 distinct CDR3 sequences, roughly 13% being singletons. This chain links TRBV6-2 or TRBV6-3 with TRBJ1-1; D is unresolved. The source is a man aged 18-30 years who had mild COVID-19 (a few samples of this study predate the infection). Cell type and time point are not known. The sample was PBMCs or a T cell subset sorted from them (not recorded which). The CDR3 loop reads CASSYSPRSSDTEAFF. CDR3 nucleotide sequence: TGTGCCAGCAGTTACTCTCCCCGGAGTTCGGACACTGAAGCTTTCTTT.